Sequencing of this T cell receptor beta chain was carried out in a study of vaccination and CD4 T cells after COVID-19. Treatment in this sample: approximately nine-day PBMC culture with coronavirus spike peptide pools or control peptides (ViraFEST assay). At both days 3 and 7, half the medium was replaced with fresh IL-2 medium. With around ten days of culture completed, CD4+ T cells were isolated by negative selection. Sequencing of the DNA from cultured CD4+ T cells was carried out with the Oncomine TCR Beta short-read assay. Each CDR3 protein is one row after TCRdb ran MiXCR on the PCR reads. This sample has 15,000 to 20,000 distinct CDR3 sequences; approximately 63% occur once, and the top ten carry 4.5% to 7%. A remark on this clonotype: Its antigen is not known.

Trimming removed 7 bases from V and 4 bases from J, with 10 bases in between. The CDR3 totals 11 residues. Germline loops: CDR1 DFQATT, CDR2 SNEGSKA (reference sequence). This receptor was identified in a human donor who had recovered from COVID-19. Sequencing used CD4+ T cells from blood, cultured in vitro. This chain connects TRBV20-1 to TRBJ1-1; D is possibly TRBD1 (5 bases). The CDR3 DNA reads TGCAGTGAGTCGAGGGGCACTGAAGCTTTCTTT. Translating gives CSESRGTEAFF.